The present entry profiles one T cell receptor (beta chain) with its context. The antigen it recognizes is unknown. Base qualities are not recorded, but no much larger clone differs from it by a single base. This entry is derived from a study of blood T cell repertoires in COVID-19 (dated by TCRdb to 2020 to 2021). About the investigation overall: The collaborator samples originated in the United States, Italy and Spain and spanned the acute and convalescent phases of COVID-19. The prospective study material was composed of cDNA or gDNA derived from T cells, B-cell-depleted T cells, or PBMCs. Subjects who had been exposed to COVID-19, were actively infected with it, or had recovered from it provided the deeply sampled blood TCRbeta repertoires that made up the dataset. A freely available public database, intended as a resource for researchers studying the immune response to SARS-CoV-2, is where the repertoires were released. The samples were drawn from the first 160 participants of the ongoing ImmuneRACE study and from 950 to 1,500 subjects provided by 6 global collaborators. The sample metadata nearly always contained a de-identified subject ID, COVID-19 status, age in years and sex. Where available, HLA class I and class II types were taken from metadata supplied by the sample provider and were not determined by assay-based typing. Broader findings and caveats from the paper: How much clinical and demographic metadata was included differed by source and by participant, and the metadata was provided uncurated.

Per the germline V gene, MGHRA is the CDR1 and YSYEKL is the CDR2. The CDR3 sequence holds 13 residues, the cysteine and phenylalanine included. The sequence is cut down to CDR3 DNA, 39 bases in frame from base 1. The junction shows trimming of 1 base on V and 8 bases on J, plus 11 bases between the germline ends. Each collaborating institution followed its own protocols to collect whole blood in K2EDTA tubes. For TCRbeta analysis, collaborator samples were shipped as frozen whole blood, as isolated PBMCs, or as DNA extracted from either sample type. The immunoSEQ Assay, a bias-controlled multiplex PCR, was used to amplify TCRbeta CDR3 regions from genomic DNA. For the original study's pipeline: Within the assay, amplification of reference gene primers was used to estimate how many nucleated cells each sample contained. To quantify the absolute abundance of each unique TCRbeta CDR3 rearrangement, sequence reads were collapsed and filtered. Productive Simpson clonality was computed per sample as the square root of Simpson's diversity index over productive rearrangements. TCRdb obtained this table from immuneACCESS and retained in-frame rearrangements with V and J assigned. These tables miss some clones; where compared with another copy, unresolved V genes account for less than half of the shortfall, and the remainder is unexplained. V and J calls and clone size come straight from that table; D and trimming were deduced from the DNA. The sample contains about 260,000 clones, 70% to 90% of them found a single time. Jointly, the top ten make up under 2% of the sample.

The chain is encoded by TRBV4-1 joined to TRBJ1-2; TRBD1 is a weak D gene call, 6 bases matching. Sequenced: peripheral blood. The TCR was taken from a man aged 25 to 40 with active or convalescent COVID-19. The DNA is as follows: TGCGCCAGCAGCCAAGCCACAGGGCAGGGCTACACCTTC. Translated, it reads CASSQATGQGYTF.